This T cell receptor (beta chain) came from a study of beta chain features in type 1 diabetes. V was clipped by 5 bases and J by 8 bases, with 14 bases between them. The CDR3 spans 12 residues. Germline V gene lookup returns CDR1 SQVTM and CDR2 ANQGSEA. Sorted cells reached over 95% purity in every population. The entirety of the isolated RNA underwent reverse transcription, so expressed TCRB transcripts were sequenced. The table came from immunoSEQ multiplex PCR; TCRdb's copy has only in-frame clones and leaves some out. This sample has about 150,000 clones; over 8.5% occur once, and the top ten carry roughly 2%.

V gene TRBV29-1 combines with J gene TRBJ2-3; TRBD1 might be the D (6 bases). Sequencing used central memory CD4+ T cells from blood. This clonotype was obtained from a man aged 18 to 30 in good health. This CDR3 is CSVNGQSITQYF. CDR3 DNA sequence: TGCAGCGTTAACGGACAGAGCATTACGCAGTATTTT.